The present TCR beta chain was sequenced within a study of shared clonotypes between healthy human individuals. Concerning this clone: This sample includes further DNA sequences coding for the same CDR3.

CD45RO-negative, CCR7-selected cells formed the naive CD8 fraction, which excluded terminally differentiated effector memory CD45RA+ cells. The CDR3 spans 12 residues. Per the germline V gene, CDR1 is SGHVS and CDR2 is FQNEAQ. The V gene lost 0 bases and the J gene lost 5 bases, with 4 bases spanning the gap. Some clones are missing from TCRdb's copy, which holds only in-frame ones; the method was immunoSEQ multiplex PCR. The sample lists around 2,000,000 clones; around 96% were seen once. The chain carries TRBV7-8 and TRBJ2-5; D remains unclear. Sequencing used naive CD8+ T cells sorted from blood. The receptor's source is a young man in good health. The CDR3 spells CASSLAQETQYF. DNA of the CDR3: TGTGCCAGCAGCTTAGCGCAGGAGACCCAGTACTTC.